Listed below are T cell receptor beta chains from one sample, sequenced in a study of identifying expanded T cells in peripheral blood. This table comes from immunoSEQ multiplex PCR, and its TCRdb copy is limited to in-frame clones, with some not included. The sample has 100,000 to 150,000 clones, approximately 86% seen once. Sample: blood. The receptors derive from a person aged 18 to 75 in good health. The CDR3 runs from the conserved cysteine through the conserved F or W. A D gene is named only where the DNA matches it firmly. Size is omitted from some rows. Given values are once, few, many or a class for expanded clones.

j_gene | v_gene | abundance | d_gene | CDR3nt | CDR3aa
TRBJ1-4 | TRBV5-1 | . | . | TGCGCCAGCAGCTCGGATACAGGGTACGAAAAACTGTTTTTT | CASSSDTGYEKLFF
TRBJ1-4 | TRBV15 | . | . | TGTGCCACCAGCAGAGATGGGAGCCTCGGAGGGGAAAAACTGTTTTTT | CATSRDGSLGGEKLFF
TRBJ1-1 | TRBV18 | . | . | TGTGCCAGCTCACCCCAGAGGACAGCGAACACTGAAGCTTTCTTT | CASSPQRTANTEAFF
TRBJ2-2 | TRBV19 | once | TRBD1 | TGTGCCACCCTACCGGGACAGGGGTACGTCGGGGAGCTGTTTTTT | CATLPGQGYVGELFF
TRBJ2-3 | TRBV7-2 | . | . | TGTGCCAGCAGCTTAAGAAGAGCTTCTAGCACAGATACGCAGTATTTT | CASSLRRASSTDTQYF
TRBJ2-1 | TRBV6-6 | . | . | TGTGCCAGCAGTTACCCAGGGTCCAATGAGCAGTTCTTC | CASSYPGSNEQFF
TRBJ2-1 | TRBV9 | . | . | TGTGCCAGCAGCGTATCGACTAGTCATGAGCAGTTCTTC | CASSVSTSHEQFF
TRBJ2-7 | TRBV9 | . | . | TGTGCCAGCAGCGTAGGGGGTAGCGGAACCTACGAGCAGTACTTC | CASSVGGSGTYEQYF
TRBJ2-7 | TRBV11-2 | . | . | TGTGCCAGCAGCAAGGGACTTTCCTACGAGCAGTACTTC | CASSKGLSYEQYF
TRBJ2-1 | TRBV27 | . | TRBD2 | TGTGCCAGCAGTCTCATAGCGGGAGGCGATGAGCAGTTCTTC | CASSLIAGGDEQFF
TRBJ2-1 | TRBV4-3 | . | . | TGCGCCAGCAGCCAGGGGTCAGGGCCCCATGAGCAGTTCTTC | CASSQGSGPHEQFF
TRBJ2-1 | TRBV9 | . | TRBD2 | TGTGCCAGCAGCTCAGTGGGGACTAGCGGGGCCTTATACAATGAGCAGTTCTTC | CASSSVGTSGALYNEQFF
TRBJ2-1 | TRBV11-3 | . | . | TGTGCCAGCAGCTTAGGCACGGCCCGCCAAGCGTTCTTC | CASSLGTARQAFF
TRBJ2-1 | TRBV9 | . | . | TGTGCCAGCAGCGTAGGGAGACTCCCAGACAATGAGCAGTTCTTC | CASSVGRLPDNEQFF
TRBJ2-5 | TRBV6-1 | . | . | TGTGCCAGCAGTGTTCGGCACCAAGAGACCCAGTACTTC | CASSVRHQETQYF
TRBJ2-3 | TRBV7-2 | once | . | TGTGCCAGCAGCTTAGGCAGGACAGATACGCAGTATTTT | CASSLGRTDTQYF
TRBJ1-1 | TRBV7-3 | . | . | TGTGCCAGCATGGACTGGGGGGGCCTCCACACTGAAGCTTTCTTT | CASMDWGGLHTEAFF
TRBJ2-2 | TRBV7-3 | . | . | TGTGCCAGCAGCCAACAACTCGGGACCGGGGAGCTGTTTTTT | CASSQQLGTGELFF
TRBJ1-4 | TRBV10-3 | few | . | TGTGCCATCAGTGAGCCTGGCAGGCAGGAAAAACTGTTTTTT | CAISEPGRQEKLFF
TRBJ2-6 | TRBV19 | . | TRBD1 | TGTGCCAGTAGTATAACCGGGACAGGGGCTGGGGCCAACGTCCTGACTTTC | CASSITGTGAGANVLTF